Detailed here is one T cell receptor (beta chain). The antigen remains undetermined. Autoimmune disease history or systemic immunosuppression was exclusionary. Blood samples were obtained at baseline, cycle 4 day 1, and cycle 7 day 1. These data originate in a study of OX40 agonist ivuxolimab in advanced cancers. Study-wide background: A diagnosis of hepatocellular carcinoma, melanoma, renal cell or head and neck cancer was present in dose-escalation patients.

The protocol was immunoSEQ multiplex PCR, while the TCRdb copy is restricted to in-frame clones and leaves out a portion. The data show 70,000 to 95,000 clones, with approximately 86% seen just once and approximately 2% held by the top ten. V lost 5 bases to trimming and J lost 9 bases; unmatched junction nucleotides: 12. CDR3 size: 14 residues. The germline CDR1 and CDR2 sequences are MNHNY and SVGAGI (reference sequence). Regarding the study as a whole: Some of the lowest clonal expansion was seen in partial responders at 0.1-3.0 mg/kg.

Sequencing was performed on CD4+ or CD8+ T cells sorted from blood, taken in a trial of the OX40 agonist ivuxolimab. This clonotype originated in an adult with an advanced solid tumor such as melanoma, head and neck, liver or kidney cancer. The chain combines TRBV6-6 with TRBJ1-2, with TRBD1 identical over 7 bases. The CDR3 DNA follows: TGTGCCAGCAGTCAGGACGACAGGGTGAGAAGCTACACCTTC. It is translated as CASSQDDRVRSYTF.